This TCR beta chain is drawn from a study of T cells in Graves' hyperthyroidism and ophthalmopathy. The sample holds many counts of this clonotype. Researchers barred patients who had uncontrolled infection, other autoimmune disease, pregnancy or lactation. There were TCR beta CDR3 regions amplified from RNA transcripts. When the TCR CDR3 underwent first-round RT-PCR, the HTBI primer set was used. MiXCR, applied by TCRdb to the multiplex PCR reads, yields one record per CDR3 protein. The table lists around 300,000 distinct CDR3 sequences, about an eighth of them singletons. This receptor was taken from a woman aged 25-40 years with Graves' hyperthyroidism that later progressed to Graves' ophthalmopathy. The source material was blood.

The CDR3 reads CASSLTGDTQYF. CDR3 coding DNA: TGTGCCAGCAGCCTCACAGGGGATACGCAGTATTTT. The chain links TRBV11-2 to TRBJ2-3; D perhaps matches TRBD1 (6 bases). CDR1 and CDR2 (germline): SGHAT, FQNNGV. There are 12 residues in the CDR3. V lost 5 bases, J lost 6 bases, and 9 bases lay in between.